These T cell receptor beta chains were read from a single sample in a study of cytomegalovirus exposure and HLA in healthy donors. The protocol was immunoSEQ multiplex PCR, while the TCRdb copy is restricted to in-frame clones and leaves out a portion. In the table there are some 210,000 clones, roughly 80% of which are singletons. Sequencing was done on a sample of PBMCs. The receptor set was obtained from a woman between 18 and 29 years old in good health and CMV-seronegative. Both conserved end residues are part of each CDR3. The D gene is left open where the match is weak. Some rows have no size entry. The others give once, few or many, or a class for an expanded clone.

j_call d_call clone_size v_call cdr3_aa cdr3_nt
TRBJ1-2 - - TRBV18 CASSPESGSAGYTF TGTGCCAGCTCACCAGAGTCAGGGTCCGCTGGCTACACCTTC
TRBJ2-7 TRBD2 - TRBV7-9 CASSQLAGGPYEQYF TGTGCCAGCAGCCAGCTAGCGGGTGGCCCCTACGAGCAGTACTTC
TRBJ1-1 - - TRBV11-2 CASSLAAGEAFF TGTGCCAGCAGCTTAGCCGCAGGTGAAGCTTTCTTT
TRBJ2-7 - few TRBV6-5 CASSQGQLEQYF TGTGCCAGCAGCCAGGGGCAACTCGAGCAGTACTTC
TRBJ2-1 - - TRBV10-3 CAISDLPLQRASYNEQFF TGTGCCATCAGTGACCTCCCCCTTCAGCGGGCATCATACAATGAGCAGTTCTTC
TRBJ2-1 - - TRBV18 CASSPPANPGFYNEQFF TGTGCCAGCTCACCACCCGCGAATCCGGGATTTTACAATGAGCAGTTCTTC
TRBJ2-1 - - TRBV11-1 CASSLVAGKAIYNEQFF TGTGCCAGCAGCTTAGTGGCAGGGAAGGCAATTTACAATGAGCAGTTCTTC
TRBJ1-2 - - TRBV27 CASRLTLGSNYGYTF TGTGCCAGCAGGCTCACACTAGGGTCTAACTATGGCTACACCTTC
TRBJ1-5 - - TRBV7-6 CASSLGSGNQPQHF TGTGCCAGCAGCTTAGGGTCCGGGAATCAGCCCCAGCATTTT
TRBJ2-3 - - TRBV2 CASSYTDTQYF TGTGCCAGCAGTTACACAGATACGCAGTATTTT
TRBJ2-1 - - TRBV6-4 CASSPGSSYNEQFF TGTGCCAGCTCCCCAGGGAGCTCCTACAATGAGCAGTTCTTC
TRBJ1-1 - - TRBV10-1 CASSPSALMNTEAFF TGCGCCAGCAGCCCCAGCGCCCTCATGAACACTGAAGCTTTCTTT
TRBJ1-1 - - TRBV10-1 CASSDGGGATEAFF TGCGCCAGCAGTGACGGGGGGGGTGCCACTGAAGCTTTCTTT
TRBJ2-7 - - TRBV11-2 CASSFQRTVSYEQYF TGTGCCAGCAGCTTCCAAAGGACGGTCTCCTACGAGCAGTACTTC
TRBJ2-1 TRBD1 - TRBV6-5 CASNKGQGFDNEQFF TGTGCCAGCAATAAGGGACAGGGGTTCGACAATGAGCAGTTCTTC
TRBJ2-1 - - TRBV11-3 CASSLSGEQFF TGTGCCAGCAGCTTGAGCGGTGAGCAGTTCTTC
TRBJ2-7 - once TRBV6-1 CASSFTGLNTYEQYF TGTGCCAGCAGTTTCACCGGTCTTAACACCTACGAGCAGTACTTC
TRBJ2-1 - - TRBV7-2 CASSLELADNEQFF TGTGCCAGCAGCTTAGAGCTAGCCGACAATGAGCAGTTCTTC
TRBJ1-5 - - TRBV4-1 CASSHERGQSNQPQHF TGCGCCAGCAGCCATGAACGGGGACAAAGCAATCAGCCCCAGCATTTT
TRBJ2-2 - - TRBV13 CASSGWLGRDNTGELFF TGTGCCAGCAGCGGCTGGCTCGGGCGGGATAACACCGGGGAGCTGTTTTTT
TRBJ2-5 - - TRBV28 CASSLPGAQETQYF TGTGCCAGCAGTTTACCAGGGGCCCAAGAGACCCAGTACTTC
TRBJ2-7 - - TRBV5-1 CASSTLHNSYEQYF TGCGCCAGCAGCACGCTTCACAACTCCTACGAGCAGTACTTC
TRBJ2-7 - - TRBV2 CASSEGLAAIYEQYF TGTGCCAGCAGTGAAGGGTTAGCGGCTATCTACGAGCAGTACTTC
TRBJ1-1 - - TRBV5-1 CASSLNYRNTEAFF TGCGCCAGCAGCTTGAATTACAGGAACACTGAAGCTTTCTTT
TRBJ2-7 - - TRBV19 CASSIGSAAYEQYF TGTGCCAGTAGTATAGGAAGCGCCGCCTACGAGCAGTACTTC
TRBJ2-7 TRBD1 - TRBV10-3 CATRQGLSYEQYF TGTGCCACCCGACAGGGCCTATCCTACGAGCAGTACTTC
TRBJ2-7 TRBD1 - TRBV6-5 CASSYGDSLSYEQYF TGTGCCAGCAGTTACGGGGACAGCTTATCCTACGAGCAGTACTTC
TRBJ1-1 TRBD1 once TRBV6-1 CASSEDGQENTEAFF TGTGCCAGCAGTGAAGACGGACAGGAGAACACTGAAGCTTTCTTT
TRBJ1-2 TRBD1 - TRBV7-9 CASSPDGQGWYGYTF TGTGCCAGCAGCCCAGACGGACAGGGATGGTATGGCTACACCTTC
TRBJ1-1 - - TRBV7-2 CASSLERTVNTEAFF TGTGCCAGCAGCTTAGAAAGGACGGTGAACACTGAAGCTTTCTTT
TRBJ1-4 - - TRBV4-1 CASSHVGATNEKLFF TGCGCCAGCAGCCATGTTGGGGCAACTAATGAAAAACTGTTTTTT
TRBJ1-4 - - TRBV5-1 CASSLGGANEKLFF TGCGCCAGCAGCTTGGGCGGGGCTAATGAAAAACTGTTTTTT
TRBJ1-6 - - TRBV11-2 CASSSPGVSPLHF TGTGCCAGCAGCTCCCCAGGGGTTTCACCCCTCCACTTT
TRBJ2-7 TRBD1 - TRBV6-1 CASILDRGISYEQYF TGTGCCAGCATTCTAGACAGGGGCATCTCCTACGAGCAGTACTTC
TRBJ1-3 - - TRBV30 CAWSVVGGYGNTIYF TGTGCCTGGAGTGTTGTGGGGGGGTACGGAAACACCATATATTTT
TRBJ2-7 - - TRBV5-1 CASRNQRVGSSYEQYF TGCGCCAGCAGAAATCAGCGGGTGGGGTCAAGCTACGAGCAGTACTTC
TRBJ2-1 TRBD1 - TRBV29-1 CSVLRQGVEQFF TGCAGCGTGCTCCGACAGGGGGTTGAGCAGTTCTTC
TRBJ1-2 - few TRBV14 CASSQDFLGSWIGYTF TGTGCCAGCAGCCAAGACTTCTTAGGGAGTTGGATTGGCTACACCTTC
TRBJ2-1 - - TRBV9 CASSVVGRNNEQFF TGTGCCAGCAGCGTGGTCGGGCGGAACAATGAGCAGTTCTTC
TRBJ2-4 - - TRBV7-2 CASSASGKNIQYF TGTGCCAGCAGCGCCTCCGGGAAAAACATTCAGTACTTC
TRBJ1-2 - - TRBV9 CASSVSQAEYGYTF TGTGCCAGCAGCGTAAGTCAGGCCGAGTATGGCTACACCTTC
TRBJ1-3 - - TRBV5-1 CASSLTIGGDTIYF TGCGCCAGCAGCTTGACGATCGGCGGAGACACCATATATTTT
TRBJ1-6 - - TRBV6-5 CASSYSLGSYNSPLHF TGTGCCAGCAGTTACTCGCTGGGCTCCTATAATTCACCCCTCCACTTT
TRBJ2-2 - - TRBV28 CASISDSNTGELFF TGTGCCAGCATATCGGACTCCAACACCGGGGAGCTGTTTTTT
TRBJ1-1 - few TRBV4-1 CASSRGQRTMNTEAFF TGCGCCAGCAGCCGCGGACAACGGACGATGAACACTGAAGCTTTCTTT
TRBJ1-2 - - TRBV16 CASSQSRPGVYGYTF TGTGCCAGCAGCCAATCCCGCCCGGGGGTCTATGGCTACACCTTC
TRBJ1-2 TRBD1 few TRBV2 CASRNIGDRGDGYTF TGTGCCAGCAGAAACATCGGGGACAGGGGGGATGGCTACACCTTC
TRBJ2-1 - - TRBV9 CASSVASDRYNEQFF TGTGCCAGCAGCGTAGCTTCGGACAGATACAATGAGCAGTTCTTC
TRBJ1-2 - many TRBV28 CASSFGAGFNYGYTF TGTGCCAGCAGTTTTGGGGCAGGCTTTAACTATGGCTACACCTTC
TRBJ1-1 - - TRBV15 CATSRDGIGEAFF TGTGCCACCAGCAGAGATGGGATAGGTGAAGCTTTCTTT
TRBJ1-5 - - TRBV6-1 CASSEFGDSNQPQHF TGTGCCAGCAGTGAATTTGGAGATAGCAATCAGCCCCAGCATTTT
TRBJ2-3 - - TRBV14 CASSQEGTVVGDTQYF TGTGCCAGCAGCCAAGAAGGGACGGTTGTAGGTGATACGCAGTATTTT
TRBJ2-3 - - TRBV27 CASSLTFYGPNTDTQYF TGTGCCAGCAGTCTAACTTTTTATGGGCCGAACACAGATACGCAGTATTTT
TRBJ2-7 - - TRBV6-5 CASSYDRGGNEQYF TGTGCCAGCAGTTACGATAGGGGTGGAAACGAGCAGTACTTC
TRBJ1-2 - - TRBV10-3 CAIASGFEADYGYTF TGTGCCATCGCCAGTGGCTTTGAAGCTGACTATGGCTACACCTTC
TRBJ2-3 - - TRBV9 CASSVGSLDTQYF TGTGCCAGCAGCGTAGGGAGCTTGGATACGCAGTATTTT
TRBJ2-7 - - TRBV5-1 CASSFRDPSYEQYF TGCGCCAGCAGCTTCCGGGACCCGTCCTACGAGCAGTACTTC
TRBJ2-7 - few TRBV5-1 CASSSRQLYEQYF TGCGCCAGCAGCTCCCGACAGCTCTACGAGCAGTACTTC
TRBJ2-5 - - TRBV30 CAWTRSFETQYF TGTGCCTGGACCCGGAGTTTCGAGACCCAGTACTTC
TRBJ2-1 TRBD2 - TRBV27 CASRAGLAGSYNEQFF TGTGCCAGCCGAGCGGGACTAGCGGGGAGTTACAATGAGCAGTTCTTC